The clone carrying this TCR beta chain was seen many times. V lost 4 bases and J lost 4, with 18 bases in between. In germline, CDR1 is MNHEY, CDR2 SMNVEV (reference sequence). The CDR3 spans 16 residues. The sample belongs to a study of shared clonotypes between healthy human individuals. TCRdb keeps only in-frame clones here, not all; method: immunoSEQ multiplex PCR. This sample has 1 million to 1.3 million clones, with around 78% found just once. The receptor was isolated from a man between 18 and 29 years old in good health. Some clones in this sample may be carry-over from other donors' samples. Sequencing was done on a sample of memory CD4+ T cells from PBMCs. Subset given: CD45RA-negative fraction. This chain links TRBV27 with TRBJ2-3, with D perhaps TRBD2 (5 bases). The CDR3 loop reads CASSSPALEGSDTQYF. In DNA form, the CDR3 reads TGTGCCAGCAGTTCCCCCGCACTAGAGGGATCAGATACGCAGTATTTT.